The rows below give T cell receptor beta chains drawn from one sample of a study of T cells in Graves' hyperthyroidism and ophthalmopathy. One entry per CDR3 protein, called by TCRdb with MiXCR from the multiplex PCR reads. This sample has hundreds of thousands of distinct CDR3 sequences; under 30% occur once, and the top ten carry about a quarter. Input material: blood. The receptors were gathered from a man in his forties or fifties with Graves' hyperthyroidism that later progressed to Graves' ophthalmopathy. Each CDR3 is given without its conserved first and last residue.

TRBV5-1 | ASSLSEANIQY
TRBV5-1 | ASRPQGVAGNTIY
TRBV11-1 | ASSIGRGGDDTEAF
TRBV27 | ASSFWGVGELF
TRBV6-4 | ASRWGGLNTEAF
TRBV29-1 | SVGERGRGETQY
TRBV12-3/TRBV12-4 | ASSLAQARNIQY
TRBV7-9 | ASSLEGGKTQY
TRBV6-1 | ASNPGVNTEAF
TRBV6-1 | ASTPEVPVEQY
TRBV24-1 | ATSRRASGTGELF
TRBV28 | ASSPFSNEQY
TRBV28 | ASKSGIFSNTEAF
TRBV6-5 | ASSYGGNTEAF
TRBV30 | AWSRRQSTGELF
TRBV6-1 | ASSETGTGGYEQY
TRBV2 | ASSETETQY
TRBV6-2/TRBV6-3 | ASIPLAGGYEQY
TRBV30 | AWREGTGYT
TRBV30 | AWGGNTGELF
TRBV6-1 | ASSGRLAGVYEQY
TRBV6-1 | ASSEAGWVGSQETQY
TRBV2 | ASSGLGLPQETQY
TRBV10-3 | AISESLAPQETQY
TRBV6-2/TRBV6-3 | ASSYGQLKAF
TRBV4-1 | ASSLTLLSQRYQETQY
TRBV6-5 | ASSYSGGASGYT
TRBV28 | ASSPQGTGDYEQY
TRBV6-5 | ASSPGTGVTEAF
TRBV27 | ASSPQGTGSNEQY
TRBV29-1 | SVEAGVDYGYT
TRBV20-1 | SASTRGLSNQPQH
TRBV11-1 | ASSFGGRLSYEQY
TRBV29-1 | SVERLAGGDGYT
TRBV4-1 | ASSHPAAKNIQY
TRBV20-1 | SARDLESSYEQY
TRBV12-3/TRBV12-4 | ASRLAPETTGELF
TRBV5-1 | ASSLRDRAQETQY
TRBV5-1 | ASSALTGGSGYT
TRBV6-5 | ASSRGTGQNQPQH
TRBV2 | ASNVGREDGYT
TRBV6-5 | ASSYSMRQGSQPQH
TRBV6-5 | ASSYRTGVQGYT
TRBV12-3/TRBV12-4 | ASSGGAGAGANVLT
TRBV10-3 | AISEIEMETQY
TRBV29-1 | SVEGGERQQETQY
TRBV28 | ASRYLTSNQPQH
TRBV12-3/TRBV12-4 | ASSPSGTRNTEAF
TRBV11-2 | ASSFGKSYEQY
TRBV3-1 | ASSPHRTIPGAQY
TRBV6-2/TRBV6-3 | ASSYRGEGSNQPQH
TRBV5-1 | ASSFNRGNPYEQY
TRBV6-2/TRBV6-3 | ASCQDRESPYT
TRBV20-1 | SARKRGGETQY
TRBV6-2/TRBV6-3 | ASVGRMNTEAF
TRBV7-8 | ASSTRGRVRGETQY
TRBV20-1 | SASRPDFYEQY